The next 15 T cell receptor beta chains were all read from a single sample in a study of cytomegalovirus exposure and HLA in healthy donors. Both 60 Vbeta primers and 13 Jbeta primers went into the PCR. The repertoire was sequenced with immunoSEQ multiplex PCR; TCRdb's copy has only in-frame clones and lacks some. The table lists under 130,000 clones, 70% of them singletons. The sample was PBMCs. The origin of the receptors is a man in his forties in good health and CMV-seropositive.

V is TRBV4-1 and J is TRBJ2-1, with a tentative D call TRBD2 (5 bases). The germline gives CDR1 MGHRA, CDR2 YSYEKL. This CDR3 is 14 amino acids long. Deletions cut 3 bases from V and 10 bases from J, with 16 bases between. For the CDR3, the DNA is TGCGCCAGCAGCCAGCTGGCGGTCACGGGGGAGCAGTTCTTC. It is translated as CASSQLAVTGEQFF.

J is TRBJ1-3 and V is TRBV10-3; D may be TRBD1 (6 bases). The CDR3 spans 13 residues. Trimming shortened V by 6 bases and J by 4 bases, and 10 bases separated the two germline ends. CDR1 is ENHRY and CDR2 is SYGVKD in the germline V gene. The CDR3 DNA sequence: TGTGCCATCAGAATCGGACAGGGAAACACCATATATTTT. Its translation: CAIRIGQGNTIYF.

This chain links TRBV19 with TRBJ1-2; 7 bases are shared with TRBD1. The CDR3 totals 15 residues. V shed 4 bases and J 7 bases; nucleotides not matched to a gene: 12. The germline V gene has CDR1 LNHDA and CDR2 SQIVND (reference sequence). CDR3 sequence: CASSTPTGTYGGYTF. The CDR3 DNA is TGTGCCAGTAGTACCCCGACAGGGACCTATGGTGGCTACACCTTC.

This rearrangement joins TRBV6-5 to TRBJ2-1; TRBD2 aligns across 8 bases. CDR1 and CDR2 (germline): MNHEY, SVGAGI. The CDR3 totals 14 residues. V shed 7 bases, J shed 8 bases, and the junction held 10 bases outside the gene matches. CDR3 nucleotide sequence: TGTGCCAGCACTGCCGGGACTAGATTGGATGAGCAGTTCTTC. Its protein product is CASTAGTRLDEQFF.

In DNA form, the CDR3 reads TGTGCCACCACGACCAGAGGTACGCAGTATTTT. Encoded protein: CATTTRGTQYF. The rearrangement links TRBV27 to TRBJ2-3; D unresolved. Trimming shortened V by 10 bases and J by 8 bases, and 13 bases separated the two germline ends. This CDR3 has 11 amino acids. Germline loops: CDR1 MNHEY, CDR2 SMNVEV (reference sequence).

V usage is TRBV18 and J usage is TRBJ2-7, with 11 bases aligning to TRBD2. This CDR3 is built from 15 residues. The J segment lost 3 bases and the V segment lost 5 bases, leaving 6 bases of the junction unmatched. Germline V gene data show CDR1 as KGHSH and CDR2 as LQKENI. CDR3 coding DNA: TGTGCCAGCTCATCTTTAGCGGGAGGGGACTACGAGCAGTACGTC. This codes for CASSSLAGGDYEQYV.

The chain uses TRBV29-1 and TRBJ2-5; a possible D gene is TRBD2 (5 bases). CDR1 and CDR2 (germline): SQVTM, ANQGSEA. V lost 7 bases and J 5 bases, leaving 11 bases between the germline ends. CDR3 length: 11 residues. CDR3 sequence (DNA): TGCAGCGGCGGGCCACGGGAGACCCAGTACTTC. The encoded protein is CSGGPRETQYF.

Here the CDR3 reads CAISGTGGGKETQYF. CDR3 nucleotide sequence: TGTGCCATCAGTGGGACAGGGGGCGGTAAAGAGACCCAGTACTTC. This chain links TRBV10-3 with TRBJ2-5, with 11 bases identical to TRBD1. Germline CDR1 ENHRY, CDR2 SYGVKD. The CDR3 has 15 amino acids. The junction had 4 bases not matched to a gene; V was cut back by 4 bases and J by 3 bases.

The genes are TRBV7-6 and TRBJ2-7, with D tentatively TRBD1 (5 bases). Trimming took 5 bases from V and 6 from J, leaving 11 bases between them. The germline gives CDR1 SGHVS, CDR2 FNYEAQ. The CDR3 extends over 12 amino acids. CDR3 bases: TGTGCCAGCAGCCCCGACAGCATCGAGCAGTACTTC. Translating gives CASSPDSIEQYF.

The sample holds a few counts of this clone. This chain connects TRBV7-3 to TRBJ1-1; D is perhaps TRBD1 (6 bases). V dropped 5 bases and J dropped 1 base, with 17 bases sitting between them. Looked up from germline, CDR1 is SGHTA and CDR2 is FQGTGA. The CDR3 spans 16 residues. CDR3 nucleotides: TGTGCCAGCAGCCTCCTCCCGAGGGGGTCGAACACTGAAGCTTTCTTT. As protein: CASSLLPRGSNTEAFF.

The genes are TRBV1 and TRBJ2-5; the table's D call, TRBD2, was not checked against the DNA. TRBV1 is recorded as a pseudogene. The CDR3 has 18 amino acids. The CDR3 DNA follows: TGCACCAGCAGCCGACCAGCGGGAGGGGTTTATATGAAAGAGACCCAGTACTTC. It yields the protein CTSSRPAGGVYMKETQYF.

This clone was seen once. This sequence joins TRBV5-1 and TRBJ2-1, with 10 bases fitting TRBD2. The CDR3 length is 16 residues. The V segment lost 5 bases and the J segment 0 bases; nucleotides outside the gene matches: 5. The germline V gene has CDR1 SGHRS and CDR2 YFSETQ. The CDR3 region has the DNA TGCGCCAGCAGGCGGACTAGCGGTAGCTCCTACAATGAGCAGTTCTTC. It specifies CASRRTSGSSYNEQFF.

The rearrangement joins TRBV6-5 to TRBJ1-5, with 7 bases lining up with TRBD1. The germline V gene has CDR1 MNHEY and CDR2 SVGAGI. The ends lost 4 bases at V and 5 bases at J; junction bases unmatched: 5. This CDR3 has 14 residues. CDR3 DNA sequence: TGTGCCAGCAGTTCCGGGACAGCATATCAGCCCCAGCATTTT. It encodes CASSSGTAYQPQHF.

This chain links TRBV19 with TRBJ1-5, with TRBD1 identical over 7 bases. The CDR3 covers 13 residues. The junction had 2 bases not matched to a gene; V was cut back by 6 bases and J by 3 bases. Germline loops: CDR1 LNHDA, CDR2 SQIVND (reference sequence). Here the CDR3 reads CASRDRLNQPQHF. In DNA, the CDR3 is TGTGCCAGTAGGGACAGGCTCAATCAGCCCCAGCATTTT.

The chain joins TRBV7-8 to TRBJ2-1, with 7 bases lining up with TRBD1. CDR1 and CDR2 (germline): SGHVS, FQNEAQ. This CDR3 is 16 amino acids long. Germline trimming cut 5 bases from V and 6 bases from J; bases unmatched to any gene: 13. The CDR3 bases are TGTGCCAGCAGCAAGCTAGGGGGCGCGTCGGCCAATGAGCAGTTCTTC. Residues: CASSKLGGASANEQFF.